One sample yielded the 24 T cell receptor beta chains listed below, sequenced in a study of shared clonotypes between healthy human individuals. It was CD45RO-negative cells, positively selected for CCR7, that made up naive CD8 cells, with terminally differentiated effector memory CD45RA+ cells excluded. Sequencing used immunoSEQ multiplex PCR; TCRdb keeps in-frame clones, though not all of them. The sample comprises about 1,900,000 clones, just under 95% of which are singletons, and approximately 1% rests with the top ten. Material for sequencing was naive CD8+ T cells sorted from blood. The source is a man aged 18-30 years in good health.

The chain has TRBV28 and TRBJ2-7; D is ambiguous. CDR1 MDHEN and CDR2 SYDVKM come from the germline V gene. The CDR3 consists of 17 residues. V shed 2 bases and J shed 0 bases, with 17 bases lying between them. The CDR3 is CASSLDLRTLSSYEQYF. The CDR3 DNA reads TGTGCCAGCAGTTTAGATTTGAGGACCTTGAGCTCCTACGAGCAGTACTTC.

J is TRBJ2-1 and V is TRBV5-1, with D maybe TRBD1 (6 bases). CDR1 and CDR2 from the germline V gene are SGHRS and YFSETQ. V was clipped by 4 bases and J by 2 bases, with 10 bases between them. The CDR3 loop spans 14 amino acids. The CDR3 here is CASSPGHAYNEQFF. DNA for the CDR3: TGCGCCAGCAGCCCGGGACATGCCTACAATGAGCAGTTCTTC.

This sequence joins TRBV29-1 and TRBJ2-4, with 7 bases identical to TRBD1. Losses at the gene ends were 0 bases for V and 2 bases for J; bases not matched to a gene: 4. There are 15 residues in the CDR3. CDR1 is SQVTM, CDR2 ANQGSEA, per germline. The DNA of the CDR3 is TGCAGCGTTGAAGATAGGGGACAGCCCAAAAACATTCAGTACTTC. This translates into CSVEDRGQPKNIQYF.

CDR3 in amino acids: CASNYRPTYEQYF. CDR3 sequence (DNA): TGTGCCAGCAATTACAGGCCGACCTACGAGCAGTACTTC. This chain joins TRBV6-1 and TRBJ2-7, with D perhaps TRBD1 (5 bases). V lost 7 bases to trimming and J lost 2 bases, with 12 bases between them. CDR1 is MNHNS and CDR2 is SASEGT in the germline V gene. This CDR3 is built from 13 residues.

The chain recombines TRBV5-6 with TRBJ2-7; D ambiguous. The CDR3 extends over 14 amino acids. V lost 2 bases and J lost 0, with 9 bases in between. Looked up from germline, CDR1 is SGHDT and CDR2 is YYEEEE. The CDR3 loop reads CASSFRSFSYEQYF. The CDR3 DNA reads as TGTGCCAGCAGCTTCAGGAGTTTCTCCTACGAGCAGTACTTC.

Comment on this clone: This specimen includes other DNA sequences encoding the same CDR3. The chain's CDR3 is CASSLTGGDYGYTF. The CDR3 coding sequence is TGTGCCAGCAGTCTGACAGGGGGCGACTATGGCTACACCTTC. The chain combines TRBV28 with TRBJ1-2; 10 bases match TRBD1. Germline lookup yields CDR1 MDHEN and CDR2 SYDVKM. The CDR3 is 14 amino acids. V was clipped by 5 bases and J by 3 bases; unmatched bases: 3.

CDR3 sequence: CASRHGTGNTIYF. The CDR3, as DNA: TGTGCTAGCCGACACGGGACGGGAAACACCATATATTTT. V is TRBV27 and J is TRBJ1-3; D is possibly TRBD1 (5 bases). CDR1 is MNHEY, CDR2 SMNVEV, per germline (reference sequence). The CDR3 loop spans 13 amino acids.

DNA for the CDR3: TGTGCCAGCAGTTTACAAGGGGGCTGGGGGGCAGATACGCAGTATTTT. The encoded protein is CASSLQGGWGADTQYF. The chain combines TRBV27 with TRBJ2-3; perhaps TRBD1 as D (7 bases). The ends were cut back, 2 bases at V and 4 bases at J, with 16 bases in the middle. The CDR3 loop spans 16 amino acids. The germline gives CDR1 MNHEY, CDR2 SMNVEV (reference sequence).

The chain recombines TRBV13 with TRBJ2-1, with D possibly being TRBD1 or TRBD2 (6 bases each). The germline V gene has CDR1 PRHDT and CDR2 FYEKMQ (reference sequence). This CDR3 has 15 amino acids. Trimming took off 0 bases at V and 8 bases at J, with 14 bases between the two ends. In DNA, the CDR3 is TGTGCCAGCAGCTTAGGGGGGGGCCCCTGGGATGAGCAGTTCTTC. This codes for CASSLGGGPWDEQFF.

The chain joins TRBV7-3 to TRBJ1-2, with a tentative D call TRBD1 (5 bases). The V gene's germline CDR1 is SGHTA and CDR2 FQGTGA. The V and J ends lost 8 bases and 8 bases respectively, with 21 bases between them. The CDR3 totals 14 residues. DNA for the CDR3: TGTGCCAGCCCCTTGGCTGGGGCAGGGAAAGGCTACACCTTC. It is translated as CASPLAGAGKGYTF.

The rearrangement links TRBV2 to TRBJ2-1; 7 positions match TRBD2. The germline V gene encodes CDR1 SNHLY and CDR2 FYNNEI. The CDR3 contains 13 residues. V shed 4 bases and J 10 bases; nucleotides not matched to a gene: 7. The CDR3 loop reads CASSGLAAPEQFF. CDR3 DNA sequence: TGTGCCAGCAGTGGGCTAGCGGCCCCCGAGCAGTTCTTC.

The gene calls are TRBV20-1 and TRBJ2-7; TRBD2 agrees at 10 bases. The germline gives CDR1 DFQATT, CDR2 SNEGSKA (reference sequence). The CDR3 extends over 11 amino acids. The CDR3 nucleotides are TGCAGCACTAGCGGGGAGTACGAGCAGTACTTC. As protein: CSTSGEYEQYF.

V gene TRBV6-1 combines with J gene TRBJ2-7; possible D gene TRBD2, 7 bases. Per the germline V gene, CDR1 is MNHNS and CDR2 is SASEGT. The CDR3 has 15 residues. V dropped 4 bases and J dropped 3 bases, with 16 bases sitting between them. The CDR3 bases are TGTGCCAGCAGTGGGGGGAGGGGGGCCGACTACGAGCAGTACTTC. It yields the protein CASSGGRGADYEQYF.

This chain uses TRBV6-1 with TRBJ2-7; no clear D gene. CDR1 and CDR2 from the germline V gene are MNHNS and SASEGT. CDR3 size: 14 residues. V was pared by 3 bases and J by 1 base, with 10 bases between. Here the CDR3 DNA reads TGTGCCAGCAGTGACCCCTTAGAGTCCTACGAGCAGTACTTC. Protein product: CASSDPLESYEQYF.

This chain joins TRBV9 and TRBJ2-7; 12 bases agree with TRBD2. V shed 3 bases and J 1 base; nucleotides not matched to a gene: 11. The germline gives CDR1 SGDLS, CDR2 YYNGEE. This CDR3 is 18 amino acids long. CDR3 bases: TGTGCCAGCAGCGCCGGACAGGGCACTAGCGGGGGGTCCTACGAGCAGTACTTC. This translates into CASSAGQGTSGGSYEQYF.

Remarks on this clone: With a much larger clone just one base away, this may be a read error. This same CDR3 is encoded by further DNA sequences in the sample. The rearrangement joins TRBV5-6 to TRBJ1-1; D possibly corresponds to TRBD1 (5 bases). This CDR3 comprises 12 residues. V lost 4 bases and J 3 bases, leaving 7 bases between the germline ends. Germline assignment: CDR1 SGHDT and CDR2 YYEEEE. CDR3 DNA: TGTGCCAGCAGCGGAGGGGACACTGAAGCTTTCTTT. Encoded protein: CASSGGDTEAFF.

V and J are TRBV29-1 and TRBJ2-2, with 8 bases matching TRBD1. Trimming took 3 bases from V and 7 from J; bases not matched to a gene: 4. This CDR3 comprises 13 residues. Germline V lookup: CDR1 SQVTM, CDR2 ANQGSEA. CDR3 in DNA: TGCAGCGTTGACAGGGGGCTTGGCGGGGAGCTGTTTTTT. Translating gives CSVDRGLGGELFF.

CDR3 sequence (DNA): TGTGCCTGTCAACCGGGACAGGGCCACGAGCAGTACTTC. Amino acid sequence: CACQPGQGHEQYF. The rearrangement uses TRBV30 and TRBJ2-7; 9 bases fit TRBD1. The CDR3 spans 13 residues. The ends lost 6 bases at V and 5 bases at J; junction bases unmatched: 8. Germline CDR1 GTSNPN, CDR2 SVGIG (reference sequence).

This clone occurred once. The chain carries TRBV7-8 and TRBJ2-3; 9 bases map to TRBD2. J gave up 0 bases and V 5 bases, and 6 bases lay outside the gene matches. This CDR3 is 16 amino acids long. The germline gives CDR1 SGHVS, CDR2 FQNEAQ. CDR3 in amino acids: CASSPALAGSTDTQYF. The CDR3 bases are TGTGCCAGCAGCCCCGCGCTAGCGGGGAGCACAGATACGCAGTATTTT.

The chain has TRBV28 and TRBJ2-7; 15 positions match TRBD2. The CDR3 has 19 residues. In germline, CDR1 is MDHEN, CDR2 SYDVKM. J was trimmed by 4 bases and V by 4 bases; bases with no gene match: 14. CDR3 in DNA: TGTGCCAGCAGTTCCCCCAACGGGGGACTAGCGGGGGGAACGTACGAGCAGTACTTC. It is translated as CASSSPNGGLAGGTYEQYF.

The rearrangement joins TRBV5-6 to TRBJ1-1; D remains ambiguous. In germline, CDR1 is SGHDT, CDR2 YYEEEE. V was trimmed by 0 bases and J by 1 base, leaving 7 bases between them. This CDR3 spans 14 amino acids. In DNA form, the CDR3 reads TGTGCCAGCAGCTTGGGGACGCGGAACACTGAAGCTTTCTTT. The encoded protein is CASSLGTRNTEAFF.

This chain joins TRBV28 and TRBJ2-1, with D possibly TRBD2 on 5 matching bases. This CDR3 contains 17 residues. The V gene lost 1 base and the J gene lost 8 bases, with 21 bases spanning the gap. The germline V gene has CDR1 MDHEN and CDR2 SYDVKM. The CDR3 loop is CASSLSPLGNQADEQFF. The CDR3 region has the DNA TGTGCCAGCAGTTTATCCCCCTTGGGCAACCAAGCGGATGAGCAGTTCTTC.

The CDR3 DNA is TGTGCCAGCTCACCACCGGGGCCCCGGACAGCGGGGAATGAGCAGTTCTTC. Its protein is CASSPPGPRTAGNEQFF. The chain is built from TRBV18 and TRBJ2-1, with D possibly TRBD2 on 7 matching bases. Trimming shortened V by 0 bases and J by 7 bases, and 19 bases separated the two germline ends. The CDR3 has 17 amino acids. The V gene's germline CDR1 is KGHSH and CDR2 LQKENI.

The CDR3: CASKGSSVSSTDTQYF. As DNA, the CDR3 is TGTGCCTCTAAAGGGTCCTCGGTCTCTAGCACAGATACGCAGTATTTT. The chain combines TRBV10-3 with TRBJ2-3; no clear D. The V end lost 11 bases, the J end lost 0 bases, and 21 bases lay between the germline ends. Germline V gene lookup returns CDR1 ENHRY and CDR2 SYGVKD. The CDR3 contains 16 residues.